This T cell receptor (beta chain) was captured by sequencing in a study of blood T cells in healthy people across ages. Findings and limits, study-wide: Relative to aged donors, long-lived donors carried more naive CD4+ cells and displayed higher diversity. The study lacked donor CMV status, which possibly confounded expanded clonotype changes. TCR beta diversity per million T cells fell roughly linearly with age.

For the second PCR, which ran for about 7 to 11 cycles, a sample-barcoded 5' primer and a J-beta primer mix were used. MiXCR, run by TCRdb on the 5' RACE reads, gives a single entry per CDR3 protein. The profile shows roughly 1,700,000 distinct CDR3 sequences, about 28% of them singletons. Ranging in age from roughly 6 to 95, the donors were healthy Caucasian individuals from Russia. This clonotype was seen ten or more times. The antigen remains undetermined. This clonotype was sampled from a young woman in good health. The material sequenced was blood.

This CDR3 is CSVLGAFYNEQFF. The CDR3 bases are TGCAGCGTATTGGGGGCCTTTTACAATGAGCAGTTCTTC. The chain couples TRBV29-1 to TRBJ2-1; D possibly corresponds to TRBD1 (6 bases). The CDR3 has 13 residues. The germline V gene encodes CDR1 SQVTM and CDR2 ANQGSEA. V was trimmed by 6 bases and J by 4 bases, leaving 13 bases between them.